The clone carrying this T cell receptor beta chain appeared a few times. The table came from immunoSEQ multiplex PCR; TCRdb's copy has only in-frame clones and leaves some out. The table lists about 65,000 clones, roughly 84% of them singletons, with about 0.37% in the top ten. Blood samples were obtained at baseline, cycle 4 day 1, and cycle 7 day 1. V lost 3 bases and J lost 4, with 12 bases in between. The V gene's germline CDR1 is LNHDA and CDR2 SQIVND (reference sequence). This CDR3 contains 14 residues. This sample stems from a study of OX40 agonist ivuxolimab in advanced cancers. The TCR was taken from an adult with an advanced solid tumor such as melanoma, head and neck, liver or kidney cancer. The sample in question was CD4+ or CD8+ T cells sorted from blood, obtained in a trial of the OX40 agonist ivuxolimab. This chain connects TRBV19 to TRBJ1-2, with D unresolved. The DNA of the CDR3 is TGTGCCAGTAGTATGACCGGGAATCCCTATGGCTACACCTTC. It encodes CASSMTGNPYGYTF.